Below, 3 T cell receptor beta chains from the same sample are listed, as sequenced in a study of regulatory T cells in long-lasting Graves disease. Sequencing libraries for TCR beta were prepared with iRepertoire HTBI primers and Arm-PCR of CDR3 regions. Via MiXCR, TCRdb re-called the multiplex PCR reads, giving one row per CDR3 protein. The sample yields about 430,000 distinct CDR3 sequences, about 15% seen once. Sample time point: newly diagnosed GD, antithyroid drugs for less than 3 months. With RNA extracted from PBMCs as input, the TCR library was made. The data also belong to a second study, concerning T cells in Graves' hyperthyroidism and ophthalmopathy.

The sequences come from peripheral blood mononuclear cells (PBMCs), collected at new diagnosis, from a patient treated with antithyroid drugs. The receptors derive from a woman aged 40 to 50 with Graves disease.

This clonotype was picked up a small number of times. This sequence joins TRBV7-9 and TRBJ2-1, with 7 bases that match TRBD1. The CDR3 loop spans 16 amino acids. The germline V gene encodes CDR1 SEHNR and CDR2 FQNEAQ (reference sequence). J gave up 4 bases and V 7 bases, and 13 bases lay outside the gene matches. The CDR3 DNA follows: TGTGCCAGCACCCTTAGCACTGGACAGGCATACAATGAGCAGTTCTTC. Its translation: CASTLSTGQAYNEQFF.

This clonotype turned up a few times. The CDR3 bases are TGTGCCAGCAGCTTAGGTCTTACAGGGGCCGGTGAAGCTTTCTTT. Protein sequence: CASSLGLTGAGEAFF. The chain recombines TRBV7-9 with TRBJ1-1, with 7 bases fitting TRBD1. With 1 base clipped from V and 7 bases from J, the junction kept 9 bases outside the gene matches. The CDR3 totals 15 residues. The V gene's germline CDR1 is SEHNR and CDR2 FQNEAQ (reference sequence).

In this sample, this clonotype turned up many times. The CDR3 DNA follows: TGTGCCAGCAGTCCTACCGGGACCACCGGGGAGCTGTTTTTT. Amino acid sequence: CASSPTGTTGELFF. The chain combines TRBV28 with TRBJ2-2; D may correspond to TRBD1 or TRBD2 (5 bases each). Germline lookup yields CDR1 MDHEN and CDR2 SYDVKM. The ends were cut back, 5 bases at V and 4 bases at J, with 11 bases in the middle. This CDR3 has 14 amino acids.